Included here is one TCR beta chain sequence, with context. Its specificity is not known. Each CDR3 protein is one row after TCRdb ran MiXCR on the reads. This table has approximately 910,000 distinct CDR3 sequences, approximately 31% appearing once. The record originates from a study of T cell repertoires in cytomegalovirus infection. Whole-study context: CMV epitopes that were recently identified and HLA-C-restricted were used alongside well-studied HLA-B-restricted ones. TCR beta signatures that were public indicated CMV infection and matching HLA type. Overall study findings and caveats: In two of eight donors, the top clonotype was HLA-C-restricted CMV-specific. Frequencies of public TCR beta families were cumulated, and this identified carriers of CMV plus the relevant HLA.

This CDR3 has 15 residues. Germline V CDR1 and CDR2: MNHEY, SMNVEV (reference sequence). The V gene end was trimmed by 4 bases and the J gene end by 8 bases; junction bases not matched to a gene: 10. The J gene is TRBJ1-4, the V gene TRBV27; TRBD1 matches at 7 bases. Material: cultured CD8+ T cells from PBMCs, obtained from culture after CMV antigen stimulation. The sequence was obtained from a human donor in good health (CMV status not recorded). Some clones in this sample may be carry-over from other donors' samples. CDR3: CASSYLARGDEKLFF. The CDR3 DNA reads TGTGCCAGCAGTTATCTGGCCAGGGGGGACGAAAAACTGTTTTTT.